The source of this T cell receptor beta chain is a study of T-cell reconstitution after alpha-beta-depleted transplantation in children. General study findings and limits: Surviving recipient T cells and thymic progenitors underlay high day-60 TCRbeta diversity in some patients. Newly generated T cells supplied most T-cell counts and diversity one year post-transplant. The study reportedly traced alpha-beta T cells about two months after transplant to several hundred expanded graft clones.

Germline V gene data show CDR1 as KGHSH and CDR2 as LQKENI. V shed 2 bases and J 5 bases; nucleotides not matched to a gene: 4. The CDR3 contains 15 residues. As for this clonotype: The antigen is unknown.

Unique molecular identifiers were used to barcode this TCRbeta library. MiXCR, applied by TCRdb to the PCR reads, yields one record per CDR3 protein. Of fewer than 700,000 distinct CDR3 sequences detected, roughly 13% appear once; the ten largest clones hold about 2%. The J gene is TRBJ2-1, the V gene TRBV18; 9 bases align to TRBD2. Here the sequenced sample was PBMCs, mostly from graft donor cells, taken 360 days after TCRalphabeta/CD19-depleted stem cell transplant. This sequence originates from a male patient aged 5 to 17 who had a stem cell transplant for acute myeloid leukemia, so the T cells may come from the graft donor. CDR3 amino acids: CASSPRLAANNEQFF. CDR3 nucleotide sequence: TGTGCCAGCTCACCAAGACTAGCGGCCAACAATGAGCAGTTCTTC. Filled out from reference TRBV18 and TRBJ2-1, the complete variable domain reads NAGVMQNPRHLVRRRGQEARLRCSPMKGHSHVYWYRQLPEEGLKFMVYLQKENIIDESGMPKERFSAEFPKEGPSILRIQQVVRGDSAAYFCASSPRLAANNEQFFGPGTRLTVL.